One and the same sample provided the 7 T cell receptor beta chains below, sequenced in a study of cytomegalovirus exposure and HLA in healthy donors. Primers for the PCR totalled 60 Vbeta and 13 Jbeta. TCRdb's table, derived via immunoSEQ multiplex PCR, lists solely in-frame clones and lacks some. The sample has around 150,000 clones, under 70% seen once. The sequenced sample was PBMCs. These receptors came from a woman in her thirties in good health and CMV-seropositive.

This clone was seen once. The chain couples TRBV4-1 to TRBJ2-7, with 7 bases lining up with TRBD1. Per the germline V gene, CDR1 is MGHRA and CDR2 is YSYEKL. The CDR3 is 14 amino acids. Unmatched junction bases numbered 5, after V lost 4 bases and J lost 2 bases. CDR3 region: CASSPRQGPYEQYF. CDR3 bases: TGCGCCAGCAGCCCTCGACAGGGCCCCTACGAGCAGTACTTC.

The chain uses TRBV6-1 and TRBJ1-1, with D possibly TRBD1 on 6 matching bases. The CDR3 runs to 16 residues. Germline V gene lookup returns CDR1 MNHNS and CDR2 SASEGT. The V end was cut by 0 bases, the J end by 0 bases, with 11 bases between. CDR3 nucleotide sequence: TGTGCCAGCAGTGAAGCAGGGGGTAATCTGAACACTGAAGCTTTCTTT. It yields the protein CASSEAGGNLNTEAFF.

The V and J genes are TRBV6-5 and TRBJ2-5, with D perhaps TRBD2 (6 bases). Trimming removed 2 bases from V and 5 bases from J, with 18 bases in between. Per the germline V gene, CDR1 is MNHEY and CDR2 is SVGAGI. The CDR3 totals 16 residues. Here the CDR3 reads CASSYRGEDVGETQYF. CDR3 DNA sequence: TGTGCCAGCAGTTACCGAGGGGAGGACGTGGGGGAGACCCAGTACTTC.

The chain recombines TRBV5-1 with TRBJ1-5; D is unclear. Trimming removed 0 bases from V and 3 bases from J, with 4 bases in between. CDR3 length equals 13 residues. Germline V gene lookup returns CDR1 SGHRS and CDR2 YFSETQ. The CDR3 loop reads CASSLAVNQPQHF. DNA for the CDR3: TGCGCCAGCAGCTTGGCCGTCAATCAGCCCCAGCATTTT. Drawing the rest from reference TRBV5-1 and TRBJ1-5, the complete variable domain is KAGVTQTPRYLIKTRGQQVTLSCSPISGHRSVSWYQQTPGQGLQFLFEYFSETQRNKGNFPGRFSGRQFSNSRSEMNVSTLELGDSALYLCASSLAVNQPQHFGDGTRLSIL.

This clone was detected only a few times. This chain uses TRBV6-1 with TRBJ1-2; a weak D match, TRBD1 (6 bases). Germline CDR1 reads MNHNS; CDR2 reads SASEGT. This CDR3 region has 14 residues. Trimming took 5 bases from V and 8 from J, leaving 18 bases between them. The CDR3 loop is CASSSQGTYVGYTF. The CDR3 bases are TGTGCCAGCAGTTCACAGGGAACTTATGTAGGCTACACCTTC.

This clone was seen a few times. The J gene is TRBJ1-2, the V gene TRBV29-1; D is ambiguous. V was pared by 7 bases and J by 0 bases, with 6 bases between. This CDR3 is 11 amino acids long. In germline, CDR1 is SQVTM, CDR2 ANQGSEA. The chain's CDR3 is CSGESNYGYTF. CDR3 bases: TGCAGCGGGGAGTCTAACTATGGCTACACCTTC.

The chain has TRBV7-2 and TRBJ1-2; the match to TRBD1 covers 9 bases. The CDR3 runs to 16 residues. Germline V gives CDR1 SGHTA, CDR2 FQGNSA. Trimming cost V 5 bases and J 7 bases; bases outside gene matches: 14. CDR3 nucleotides: TGTGCCAGCAGCCCAACACTCGGAGACAGGGGGAGTGGCTACACCTTC. Translating it yields CASSPTLGDRGSGYTF.